These 10 T cell receptor beta chains were all obtained from the same sample, sequenced in a study of T-cell memory formation after mild COVID-19. MiXCR was run by TCRdb on the 5' RACE reads, yielding one entry per CDR3 protein. Altogether 75,000 to 95,000 distinct CDR3 sequences are present, less than 15% being singletons, with the ten largest covering over 25%. Sequencing used PBMCs or a T cell subset sorted from them (not recorded which). Every receptor here comes from an adult woman who had mild COVID-19 (a few samples of this study predate the infection). Cell type and time point are not known.

The CDR3 region has the DNA TGCGCCAGCAGCTTGGGTTGGGCGGCCAATTCCTACGAGCAGTACTTC. Translating it yields CASSLGWAANSYEQYF. This chain connects TRBV5-1 to TRBJ2-7; D call uncertain. CDR3 size: 16 residues. CDR1 and CDR2 (germline): SGHRS, YFSETQ. Trimming shortened V by 0 bases and J by 1 base, and 14 bases separated the two germline ends.

This clonotype was counted a few times. CDR3 nucleotide sequence: TGTGCCAGCAGGGTCACCTACGAGCAGTACTTC. It encodes CASRVTYEQYF. The chain recombines TRBV2 with TRBJ2-7; D uncertain. CDR1 and CDR2 from the germline V gene are SNHLY and FYNNEI. V was cut by 6 bases and J by 2 bases, with 5 bases left in between. This CDR3 has 11 amino acids.

This sequence joins TRBV20-1 and TRBJ2-1; D might be TRBD1 (5 bases). The CDR3 totals 14 residues. V lost 0 bases to trimming and J lost 5 bases, with 11 bases between them. Germline assignment: CDR1 DFQATT and CDR2 SNEGSKA (reference sequence). The DNA of the CDR3 is TGCAGTGCTAGAGAAGGGGTATCCGACAATGAGCAGTTCTTC. Translation: CSAREGVSDNEQFF.

The CDR3 spells CASSFSTGRETQYF. CDR3 sequence (DNA): TGTGCCAGCAGCTTCTCGACAGGGCGAGAGACCCAGTACTTC. The chain combines TRBV7-9 with TRBJ2-5; 7 bases line up with TRBD1. The CDR3 is 14 residues long. The V segment lost 3 bases and the J segment 4 bases; nucleotides outside the gene matches: 5. Germline CDR1 and CDR2: SEHNR and FQNEAQ (reference sequence).

The rearrangement links TRBV27 to TRBJ1-1; D might be TRBD1 (5 bases). The CDR3 is made up of 14 amino acids. Germline-derived CDR1 and CDR2 are MNHEY and SMNVEV (reference sequence). Between the trimmed V and J ends, which lost 4 bases and 1 base, there was a span of 10 bases. DNA for the CDR3: TGTGCCAGCAGTTGGGACCCCACGAACACTGAAGCTTTCTTT. It translates to CASSWDPTNTEAFF.

V usage is TRBV7-9 and J usage is TRBJ2-7; 9 bases agree with TRBD2. The CDR3 extends over 13 amino acids. Germline V gene data show CDR1 as SEHNR and CDR2 as FQNEAQ (reference sequence). V shed 5 bases and J 6 bases; nucleotides not matched to a gene: 5. CDR3 nucleotides: TGTGCCAGCAGCGCGGGACTAGCAATCGAGCAGTACTTC. Protein product: CASSAGLAIEQYF.

This clonotype was recorded a few times. The chain recombines TRBV5-1 with TRBJ2-1; D could derive from TRBD1 or TRBD2 (5 bases each). From germline, CDR1 is SGHRS and CDR2 YFSETQ. There are 14 residues in the CDR3. Trimming removed 4 bases at V and 9 bases at J, with 17 bases between. The CDR3, as DNA: TGCGCCAGCAGCCCTACTTGGGGACGGGGTGAGCAGTTCTTC. It yields the protein CASSPTWGRGEQFF.

The CDR3 coding sequence is TGTGCCACCAGTGATCCCTCGAGGCAGGGGTTGACGGCAGATACGCAGTATTTT. Translating gives CATSDPSRQGLTADTQYF. The chain recombines TRBV24-1 with TRBJ2-3, with D possibly TRBD1 on 6 matching bases. V gave up 3 bases and J gave up 4 bases, with 22 bases separating them. The CDR3 covers 18 residues. Germline V gives CDR1 KGHDR, CDR2 SFDVKD.

This clonotype was observed a handful of times. CDR3 nucleotide sequence: TGTGCCAGCAGCGGGAGTAGCGGGACCCCCTACGAGCAGTACTTC. This gives the protein CASSGSSGTPYEQYF. The rearrangement uses TRBV9 and TRBJ2-7; 8 bases fit TRBD2. This CDR3 comprises 15 residues. CDR1 is SGDLS and CDR2 is YYNGEE in the germline V gene. Trimming at V came to 3 bases and at J to 2 bases, leaving 7 bases not matched to a gene.

This clonotype was counted only a few times. The chain carries TRBV7-9 and TRBJ2-5; possible D gene TRBD2, 7 bases. The CDR3 sequence is 16 residues long. V gave up 1 base and J gave up 4 bases, with 16 bases separating them. The germline CDR1 and CDR2 sequences are SEHNR and FQNEAQ (reference sequence). The CDR3 DNA reads TGTGCCAGCAGCTTAGTGGTCGGGGGGCCTCGAGAGACCCAGTACTTC. Its protein product is CASSLVVGGPRETQYF.